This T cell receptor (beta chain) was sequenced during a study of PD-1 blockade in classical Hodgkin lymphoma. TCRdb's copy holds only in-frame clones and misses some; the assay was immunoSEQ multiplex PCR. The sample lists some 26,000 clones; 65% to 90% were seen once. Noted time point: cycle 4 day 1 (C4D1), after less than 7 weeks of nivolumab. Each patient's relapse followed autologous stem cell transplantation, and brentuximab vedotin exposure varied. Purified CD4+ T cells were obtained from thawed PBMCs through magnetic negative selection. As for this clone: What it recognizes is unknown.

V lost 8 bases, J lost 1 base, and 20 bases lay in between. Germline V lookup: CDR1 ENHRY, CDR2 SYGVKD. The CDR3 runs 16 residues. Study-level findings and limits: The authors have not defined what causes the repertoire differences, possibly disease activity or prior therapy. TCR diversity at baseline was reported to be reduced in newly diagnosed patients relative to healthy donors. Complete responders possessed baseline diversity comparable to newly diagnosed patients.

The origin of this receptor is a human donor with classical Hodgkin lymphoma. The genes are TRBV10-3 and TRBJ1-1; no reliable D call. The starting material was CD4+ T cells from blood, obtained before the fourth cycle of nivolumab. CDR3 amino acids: CAIGSKSGSRNTEAFF. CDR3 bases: TGTGCCATCGGTTCTAAATCCGGCTCCCGGAACACTGAAGCTTTCTTT.